Below are 8 T cell receptor beta chains sequenced from a single sample in a study of blood T cell repertoires in COVID-19. The table came from immunoSEQ multiplex PCR; TCRdb's copy has only in-frame clones and leaves some out. This table holds more than 10,000 clones, around 76% found once. Sequencing used peripheral blood. Receptors originate from a woman older than 75 with acute or convalescent COVID-19.

The rearrangement joins TRBV5-1 to TRBJ1-2, with 7 bases aligning to TRBD1. This CDR3 is built from 15 residues. Germline CDR1 is SGHRS and CDR2 is YFSETQ. The V gene end was trimmed by 1 base and the J gene end by 4 bases; junction bases not matched to a gene: 7. This CDR3 reads CASSLTGAAAYGYTF. The DNA for the CDR3 is TGCGCCAGCAGCTTGACAGGGGCCGCCGCCTATGGCTACACCTTC.

V is TRBV4-1 and J is TRBJ1-4, with TRBD1 identical over 8 bases. Trimming at V came to 0 bases and at J to 8 bases, leaving 14 bases not matched to a gene. CDR1 is MGHRA, CDR2 YSYEKL, per germline. The CDR3 contains 18 residues. In DNA form, the CDR3 reads TGCGCCAGCAGCCAAGATGAAGAAATACAGGGGGTACGGGAAAAACTGTTTTTT. It yields the protein CASSQDEEIQGVREKLFF.

The chain joins TRBV7-9 to TRBJ1-1; TRBD1 agrees at 9 bases. This CDR3 has 15 amino acids. Trimming took 5 bases from V and 4 from J; bases not matched to a gene: 8. Germline V gives CDR1 SEHNR, CDR2 FQNEAQ (reference sequence). CDR3 region: CASSPTDRGFTEAFF. The CDR3 nucleotides are TGTGCCAGCAGCCCAACCGACAGGGGGTTCACTGAAGCTTTCTTT. Looking up the rest from reference TRBV7-9 and TRBJ1-1 gives the full variable domain: DTGVSQNPRHKITKRGQNVTFRCDPISEHNRLYWYRQTLGQGPEFLTYFQNEAQLEKSRLLSDRFSAERPKGSFSTLEIQRTEQGDSAMYLCASSPTDRGFTEAFFGQGTRLTVV.

This clone is labeled medium-sized. The J gene is TRBJ2-7, the V gene TRBV27; the match to TRBD1 covers 10 bases. V shed 3 bases, J shed 6 bases, and the junction held 5 bases outside the gene matches. Germline assignment: CDR1 MNHEY and CDR2 SMNVEV (reference sequence). The CDR3 length is 14 residues. For the CDR3, the DNA is TGTGCCAGCAGTTTTTCGGGACAGGGGAGCGAGCAGTACTTC. The encoded protein is CASSFSGQGSEQYF.

This chain joins TRBV4-2 and TRBJ2-3, with TRBD2 matching over 12 bases. This CDR3 is built from 16 residues. With 4 bases clipped from V and 3 bases from J, the junction kept 5 bases outside the gene matches. CDR1 is LGHNA and CDR2 is YNFKEQ in the germline V gene. The CDR3 loop reads CASSLTSGGSTDTQYF. The CDR3 DNA reads as TGTGCCAGCAGCCTCACTAGCGGGGGGAGTACAGATACGCAGTATTTT.

The rearrangement links TRBV7-3 to TRBJ1-1; TRBD1 is a possible D gene (6 bases). V was pared by 5 bases and J by 3 bases, with 13 bases between. The CDR3 has 14 residues. Germline V lookup: CDR1 SGHTA, CDR2 FQGTGA. The CDR3 sequence is CASSLGGLDTEAFF. The CDR3, as DNA: TGTGCCAGCAGCCTTGGGGGCCTAGACACTGAAGCTTTCTTT.

The genes are TRBV7-9 and TRBJ2-3; D is possibly TRBD2 (5 bases). Trimming stripped 5 bases from V and 8 bases from J, with 11 bases between. Germline CDR1 is SEHNR and CDR2 is FQNEAQ (reference sequence). The CDR3 covers 12 residues. Here the CDR3 DNA reads TGTGCCAGCAGCAGTACCGAGGGTACGCAGTATTTT. Protein sequence: CASSSTEGTQYF.

This chain links TRBV6-5 with TRBJ2-3; weak D call: TRBD2 (5 bases). This CDR3 region has 16 residues. Trimming took 6 bases from V and 0 from J, leaving 16 bases between them. In germline, CDR1 is MNHEY, CDR2 SVGAGI. The CDR3 sequence is CASSYGGGSSTDTQYF. The CDR3 DNA reads as TGTGCCAGCAGCTACGGAGGTGGGTCTAGCACAGATACGCAGTATTTT.